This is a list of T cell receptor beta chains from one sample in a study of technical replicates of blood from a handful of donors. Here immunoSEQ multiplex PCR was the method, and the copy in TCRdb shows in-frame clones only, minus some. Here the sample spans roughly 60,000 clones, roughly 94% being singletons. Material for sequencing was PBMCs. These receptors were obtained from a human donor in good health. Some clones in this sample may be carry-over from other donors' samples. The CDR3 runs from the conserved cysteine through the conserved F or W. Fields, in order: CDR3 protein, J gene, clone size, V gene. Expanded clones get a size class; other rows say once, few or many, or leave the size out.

CDR3 protein: CASSQDPPGGGGATDTQYF; J gene: TRBJ2-3; clone size: few; V gene: TRBV4-2
CDR3 protein: CSAMDRDEQYF; J gene: TRBJ2-7; clone size: -; V gene: TRBV20-1
CDR3 protein: CASSRVYSGSSYNEQFF; J gene: TRBJ2-1; clone size: -; V gene: TRBV19
CDR3 protein: CATSRDQDRAYEQYF; J gene: TRBJ2-7; clone size: -; V gene: TRBV15
CDR3 protein: CASSLGRFVSGKLFF; J gene: TRBJ1-4; clone size: -; V gene: TRBV7-8
CDR3 protein: CASSPWRGGISYEQYF; J gene: TRBJ2-7; clone size: -; V gene: TRBV13
CDR3 protein: CASSLALRGNNYGYTF; J gene: TRBJ1-2; clone size: -; V gene: TRBV7-2
CDR3 protein: CASSRDRGQSGYTF; J gene: TRBJ1-2; clone size: -; V gene: TRBV6-5
CDR3 protein: CAIGSPNQPQHF; J gene: TRBJ1-5; clone size: -; V gene: TRBV15
CDR3 protein: CASSQEGNRYGYTF; J gene: TRBJ1-2; clone size: -; V gene: TRBV4-2
CDR3 protein: CSTSEGQGDEQYF; J gene: TRBJ2-7; clone size: -; V gene: TRBV29-1
CDR3 protein: CASSERADTQYF; J gene: TRBJ2-3; clone size: -; V gene: TRBV21-1
CDR3 protein: CASSQDLGGSGRAYEQYF; J gene: TRBJ2-7; clone size: -; V gene: TRBV4-3
CDR3 protein: CASSLYSYNEQFF; J gene: TRBJ2-1; clone size: -; V gene: TRBV11-2
CDR3 protein: CAIGRAGGLEQYF; J gene: TRBJ2-7; clone size: -; V gene: TRBV10-3
CDR3 protein: CASSLVSGLRNTEAFF; J gene: TRBJ1-1; clone size: -; V gene: TRBV13
CDR3 protein: CASSPRRDSGNTIYF; J gene: TRBJ1-3; clone size: -; V gene: TRBV6-5
CDR3 protein: CASSPQTRSEQYF; J gene: TRBJ2-7; clone size: -; V gene: TRBV5-6
CDR3 protein: CASRTAEGTGELFF; J gene: TRBJ2-2; clone size: -; V gene: TRBV2
CDR3 protein: CASSQGVVEQYF; J gene: TRBJ2-7; clone size: -; V gene: TRBV4-1
CDR3 protein: CASSLAEGQARDF; J gene: TRBJ1-3; clone size: once; V gene: TRBV7-9
CDR3 protein: CASSVAPGLNEKLFF; J gene: TRBJ1-4; clone size: -; V gene: TRBV9
CDR3 protein: CASKPGQGSEKLFF; J gene: TRBJ1-4; clone size: -; V gene: TRBV6-1
CDR3 protein: CASSRPGGGYTEAFF; J gene: TRBJ1-1; clone size: -; V gene: TRBV5-4
CDR3 protein: CSAGQPGNEQFF; J gene: TRBJ2-1; clone size: -; V gene: TRBV29-1
CDR3 protein: CASSPQPNNSPLHF; J gene: TRBJ1-6; clone size: -; V gene: TRBV9
CDR3 protein: CASSYSDAGGEKLFF; J gene: TRBJ1-4; clone size: -; V gene: TRBV6-5
CDR3 protein: CASSYSPARNYEQYF; J gene: TRBJ2-7; clone size: -; V gene: TRBV6-5
CDR3 protein: CASTPTGSTNEKLFF; J gene: TRBJ1-4; clone size: -; V gene: TRBV5-1
CDR3 protein: CSVDSAGGGELFF; J gene: TRBJ2-2; clone size: -; V gene: TRBV29-1
CDR3 protein: CASTPGGNTIYF; J gene: TRBJ1-3; clone size: -; V gene: TRBV6-1
CDR3 protein: CASRRQGSYGYTF; J gene: TRBJ1-2; clone size: -; V gene: TRBV9
CDR3 protein: CAISESEGGHTEAFF; J gene: TRBJ1-1; clone size: -; V gene: TRBV10-3